This T cell receptor beta chain derives from a study of blood T cell repertoires in COVID-19. The overall study: Sources were T cells, B-cell-depleted T cells, or PBMCs; the material itself was cDNA or gDNA.

V lost 4 bases and J lost 2; bases outside the gene matches: 3. Germline V gene sequence: CDR1 PRHDT, CDR2 FYEKMQ (reference sequence). The CDR3 totals 14 residues. During active infection, Seattle patients enrolled and were then monitored through disease. In the original analysis: The assay estimated nucleated cells by amplifying reference gene primers. Profiled with immunoSEQ multiplex PCR; TCRdb holds only in-frame clones, not every one. V, J and clone size were drawn from that table, and D and trimming were deduced from the DNA. Among 250,000 to 300,000 clones listed, 86% were seen once. This receptor was identified in an older woman with COVID-19, enrolled during active disease. The chain combines TRBV13 with TRBJ1-1; TRBD1 matches 8 bases. The sequenced sample consisted of peripheral blood. DNA of the CDR3: TGTGCCAGCAGCTACGGGACAGGCAACACTGAAGCTTTCTTT. It translates to CASSYGTGNTEAFF.